This T cell receptor (beta chain) was found in a study of T cell repertoires in cytomegalovirus infection (dated by TCRdb to 2018 to 2020). Background for the entire study: Recently identified HLA-C-restricted CMV epitopes, whose presentation resists viral immunomodulation, were targeted by peptide stimulations together with well-studied HLA-B-restricted epitopes. Because public TCR beta signatures pointed to carriage of CMV infection together with the matching HLA type, the HLA type of each donor mattered for the analysis. Broad study findings and their caveats: The ex vivo response was dominated by HLA-C-restricted CMV-specific TCR beta clonotypes, which also provided the single most frequent clonotype in two of eight donors. Carriers of CMV infection plus the relevant HLA type were discriminated by the cumulative frequency of public TCR beta family members in the study cohort and in an independent roughly 370-donor cohort.

In the case of this clonotype: Its cognate antigen has yet to be identified. Base qualities are not provided; no much larger clone lies one nucleotide away.

Data came from an Illumina HiSeq 1500. The public reads were reanalyzed by TCRdb: fastp trimming at Q25, MiXCR alignment, in-frame beta chains only. Each entry is one CDR3 protein sequence, shown with its most common DNA and genes. Counted in this sample were about 700,000 distinct CDR3 sequences; 30% to 35% of them appeared once. Approximately 18% of the sample rests with the top ten. V is pared back by 0 bases and J by 2 bases, with 8 bases lying between the germline termini. In the germline V gene, CDR1 corresponds to SGHAT and CDR2 to FQNNGV. The CDR3 starts with the cysteine, ends with the phenylalanine, and has 14 residues. Only CDR3 DNA is held: 42 bases, read in frame from base 1. Explained via the paper, the treatment or condition label denotes: in vitro stimulation with specific CMV peptide epitopes to enrich CMV-specific T cells.

The sequence came from a human donor in good health (CMV status not recorded). Some clones in this sample may be carry-over from other donors' samples. The chain employs TRBV11-2 and TRBJ2-7; the D gene is not confidently resolved. Source: cultured PBMCs, taken from culture after CMV antigen stimulation. The CDR3 has the sequence CASSLDPNTYEQYF. The nucleotide sequence reads as follows: TGTGCCAGCAGCTTAGACCCCAATACCTACGAGCAGTACTTC.